The T cell receptor (beta chain) described here comes from a study of T-cell reconstitution after alpha-beta-depleted transplantation in children. Findings and caveats of the study: Newly made T cells mostly supplied T-cell counts and diversity one year after transplant. In patients about two months after transplant, alpha-beta T cells reportedly arose from several hundred expanded graft clones. Where some patients showed high TCRbeta diversity at day 60, it came from recipient T cells and thymic progenitors that had survived.

Researchers prepared the TCRbeta library using unique molecular identifiers, the study reports. TCRdb redid the calling of the PCR reads with MiXCR, one entry per CDR3 protein. The repertoire includes approximately 1,000,000 distinct CDR3 sequences, about 29% of them detected once, and about 28% sits in the top ten. With regard to this clonotype: Antigen specificity is unknown.

The receptor was derived from a boy less than two years old who had a stem cell transplant for SCID, so the T cells may come from the graft donor. Sequenced material: PBMCs, mostly from graft donor cells, taken 360 days after TCRalphabeta/CD19-depleted stem cell transplant.

The CDR3 sequence is CSARLGASGNQPQHF. CDR3 nucleotide sequence: TGCAGTGCTAGGCTAGGGGCGAGCGGCAATCAGCCCCAGCATTTT. V and J are TRBV20-1 and TRBJ1-5, with D perhaps TRBD1 (5 bases). Germline CDR1 DFQATT, CDR2 SNEGSKA (reference sequence). This CDR3 contains 15 residues. The germline V and J ends were trimmed by 3 bases and 2 bases, with 14 bases remaining between them.